The present T cell receptor (beta chain) was sequenced within a study of read filtering for tumor transcriptome and immune sequencing. Study information: Patients were 16 to 20 male and some 15 female, mean age 65.9 years, range about 40 to 85. TCR-mapped reads were about 4.05 to 11 million with IR-seq versus roughly 85 to 1,300 with RNA-seq. General study results and limits: Dropping single-read clonotypes raised IR-seq and RNA-seq shared-clonotype correlation.

This library used 300 to 500 ng RNA and molecular barcoded adaptors spanning alpha/delta and beta/gamma chains. In TCRdb, the reads were re-called with MiXCR into one record per CDR3 protein. The table records approximately 50,000 distinct CDR3 sequences, less than 25% of them present only once. Germline V lookup: CDR1 MNHEY, CDR2 SMNVEV (reference sequence). Losses at the gene ends were 4 bases for V and 7 bases for J; bases not matched to a gene: 11. CDR3 length equals 16 residues. This clonotype has ten or more counts. Its cognate antigen is unknown. This chain joins TRBV27 and TRBJ1-5; 9 positions match TRBD1. The sequence came from a donor aged 40 or over with multiple myeloma. Sequencing used a population of CD138-negative cells sorted from bone marrow. This CDR3 is CASSSGPGQGRQPQHF. CDR3 nucleotide sequence: TGTGCCAGCAGTTCCGGACCTGGACAGGGGAGGCAGCCCCAGCATTTT.